These T cell receptor beta chains were read from a single sample in a study of CD8+CD57+ T cells in acquired aplastic anemia. Each CDR3 protein gets one entry after TCRdb re-called the reads with MiXCR. The sample has about 120,000 distinct CDR3 sequences, 45% to 60% seen once; the top ten hold 25% to 35%. Sequencing was carried out using sorted CD4+, CD8+, or CD8+CD57+ T cells (not recorded which) from PBMCs. Receptors originate from a human donor with aplastic anemia. The CDR3 runs from the conserved cysteine through the conserved F or W. The D gene is left open where the match is weak. A clone size is listed for some rows: how often the clone was seen (once, few, many), or a class if it is expanded.

j_call: TRBJ2-1
d_call: NA
clone_size: NA
v_call: TRBV20-1
cdr3_nt: TGCAGTGCTAGTCGAACAGGACCATACAATGAGCAGTTCTTC
cdr3_aa: CSASRTGPYNEQFF

j_call: TRBJ1-1
d_call: NA
clone_size: few
v_call: TRBV6-5
cdr3_nt: TGTGCCAGCAGCTCTAATCCAGGGGCCCTCGAAGCTTTCTTT
cdr3_aa: CASSSNPGALEAFF

j_call: TRBJ1-1
d_call: NA
clone_size: many
v_call: TRBV7-6
cdr3_nt: TGTGCCAGCAGCTTGAGGGGCTCTGAAGCTTTCTTT
cdr3_aa: CASSLRGSEAFF

j_call: TRBJ2-5
d_call: TRBD1
clone_size: NA
v_call: TRBV20-1
cdr3_nt: TGCAGTGCTAAAACAGGGGGTGGAGAGACCCAGTACTTC
cdr3_aa: CSAKTGGGETQYF

j_call: TRBJ2-7
d_call: TRBD1
clone_size: NA
v_call: TRBV5-1
cdr3_nt: TGCGCCAGCAGCTATGGACAGGGGTTTTACGAGCAGTACTTC
cdr3_aa: CASSYGQGFYEQYF

j_call: TRBJ1-3
d_call: NA
clone_size: few
v_call: TRBV19
cdr3_nt: TGTGCCAGTAGTCTCAGGGGAACTGGAAACACCATATATTTT
cdr3_aa: CASSLRGTGNTIYF

j_call: TRBJ2-5
d_call: TRBD1
clone_size: NA
v_call: TRBV20-1
cdr3_nt: TGCAGTGCGCCAGGGGGTGTGGAGACCCAGTACTTC
cdr3_aa: CSAPGGVETQYF

j_call: TRBJ2-7
d_call: TRBD1
clone_size: many
v_call: TRBV5-1
cdr3_nt: TGCGCCAGCAGCTTGGCAGGGGGTTCCTACGAGCAGTACTTC
cdr3_aa: CASSLAGGSYEQYF

j_call: TRBJ1-6
d_call: NA
clone_size: NA
v_call: TRBV9
cdr3_nt: TGTGCCAGCAGCGTTTCTTCAGGACCCGCGTATAATTCACCCCTCCACTTT
cdr3_aa: CASSVSSGPAYNSPLHF

j_call: TRBJ1-2
d_call: NA
clone_size: NA
v_call: TRBV5-1
cdr3_nt: TGCGCCAGCAGCTCGGACCAGTTCTACGGCTACACCTTC
cdr3_aa: CASSSDQFYGYTF

j_call: TRBJ2-1
d_call: TRBD2
clone_size: NA
v_call: TRBV20-1
cdr3_nt: TGCAGTGCTAGAGATCGTCTAGCGGGAACCTACGATGAGCAGTTCTTC
cdr3_aa: CSARDRLAGTYDEQFF

j_call: TRBJ1-6
d_call: TRBD1
clone_size: NA
v_call: TRBV11-2
cdr3_nt: TGTGCCAGCAGCTTAGGGTTCGGGACAGCGTATAATTCACCCCTCCACTTT
cdr3_aa: CASSLGFGTAYNSPLHF

j_call: TRBJ2-1
d_call: NA
clone_size: NA
v_call: TRBV24-1
cdr3_nt: TGTGCCACCGAGGGGGGGCGATCTATCAATGAGCAGTTCTTC
cdr3_aa: CATEGGRSINEQFF

j_call: TRBJ1-6
d_call: TRBD1
clone_size: many
v_call: TRBV27
cdr3_nt: TGTGCCAGCAGTGCCAGGGACAGGCCCGATTCACCCCTCCACTTT
cdr3_aa: CASSARDRPDSPLHF

j_call: TRBJ2-5
d_call: NA
clone_size: NA
v_call: TRBV24-1
cdr3_nt: TGTGCCAGCAGCGCGCTACAGGGAAGAGCGAAGACCCAGTACTTC
cdr3_aa: CASSALQGRAKTQYF

j_call: TRBJ1-5
d_call: NA
clone_size: few
v_call: TRBV12-3/TRBV12-4
cdr3_nt: TGTGCCAGCAGTTTGAGGGAGGGTCAGCCCCAGCATTTT
cdr3_aa: CASSLREGQPQHF

j_call: TRBJ2-3
d_call: NA
clone_size: few
v_call: TRBV7-9
cdr3_nt: TGTGCCAGCAGCTTACCAGGGGGGGATACGCAGTATTTT
cdr3_aa: CASSLPGGDTQYF

j_call: TRBJ2-7
d_call: NA
clone_size: NA
v_call: TRBV29-1
cdr3_nt: TGCAGCGTGGCCGGGAGTTATTACGAGCAGTACTTC
cdr3_aa: CSVAGSYYEQYF

j_call: TRBJ2-5
d_call: NA
clone_size: NA
v_call: TRBV10-3
cdr3_nt: TGTGCCATCAGCGATGACCAGTACCAAGAGACCCAGTACTTC
cdr3_aa: CAISDDQYQETQYF

j_call: TRBJ2-4
d_call: TRBD1
clone_size: NA
v_call: TRBV5-6
cdr3_nt: TGTGCCAGCAGCTGGGGGACAGACGCCAAAAACATTCAGTACTTC
cdr3_aa: CASSWGTDAKNIQYF

j_call: TRBJ2-7
d_call: TRBD2
clone_size: NA
v_call: TRBV7-3
cdr3_nt: TGTGCCAGCAGGTTGTCTAGCGGGCAGACCTACGAGCAGTACTTC
cdr3_aa: CASRLSSGQTYEQYF

j_call: TRBJ2-1
d_call: TRBD2
clone_size: many
v_call: TRBV7-8
cdr3_nt: TGTGCCAGCAGCTTAGGTTTAGCGGGGGGGCCGTCTGAGCAGTTCTTC
cdr3_aa: CASSLGLAGGPSEQFF

j_call: TRBJ2-7
d_call: NA
clone_size: NA
v_call: TRBV2
cdr3_nt: TGTGCCAGCAGTGACCAGGTCTACGAGCAGTACTTC
cdr3_aa: CASSDQVYEQYF

j_call: TRBJ2-7
d_call: TRBD2
clone_size: NA
v_call: TRBV5-1
cdr3_nt: TGCGCCAGCAGCTTCGGGACTAGCGGGGGGAAATACGAGCAGTACTTC
cdr3_aa: CASSFGTSGGKYEQYF

j_call: TRBJ1-1
d_call: NA
clone_size: NA
v_call: TRBV24-1
cdr3_nt: TGTGCCACCAGTGATTTGGCGGATTCTATGAACACTGAAGCTTTCTTT
cdr3_aa: CATSDLADSMNTEAFF

j_call: TRBJ1-2
d_call: NA
clone_size: NA
v_call: TRBV6-2/TRBV6-3
cdr3_nt: TGTGCCAGCAGTTACACTCCAGGGAAGGGAAACTATGGCTACACCTTC
cdr3_aa: CASSYTPGKGNYGYTF

j_call: TRBJ2-7
d_call: TRBD1
clone_size: many
v_call: TRBV5-1
cdr3_nt: TGCGCCAGCAGCTTGAGACGGACAGGGGGAGACGAGCAGTACTTC
cdr3_aa: CASSLRRTGGDEQYF

j_call: TRBJ2-7
d_call: NA
clone_size: NA
v_call: TRBV6-5
cdr3_nt: TGTGCCAGCAGTTACGGCGGACCATCGTACGAGCGGTACTTC
cdr3_aa: CASSYGGPSYERYF

j_call: TRBJ2-2
d_call: NA
clone_size: NA
v_call: TRBV29-1
cdr3_nt: TGCAGCGTTGAAGCTACCGGGAACACAGGGGAGCTGTTTTTT
cdr3_aa: CSVEATGNTGELFF

j_call: TRBJ2-1
d_call: TRBD2
clone_size: few
v_call: TRBV7-9
cdr3_nt: TGTGCCAGCAGCTTAGTCCTAGCGGGTTACAATGAGCAGTTCTTC
cdr3_aa: CASSLVLAGYNEQFF

j_call: TRBJ2-3
d_call: NA
clone_size: many
v_call: TRBV14
cdr3_nt: TGTGCCAGCAGCCATGCAGGAGGAGGTAACCTGGATGGCACAGATACGCAGTATTTT
cdr3_aa: CASSHAGGGNLDGTDTQYF

j_call: TRBJ2-3
d_call: NA
clone_size: NA
v_call: TRBV15
cdr3_nt: TGTGCCATCAGCAGATTGAGTAGCGGAACTAGCACAGATACGCAGTATTTT
cdr3_aa: CAISRLSSGTSTDTQYF

j_call: TRBJ2-7
d_call: NA
clone_size: NA
v_call: TRBV5-1
cdr3_nt: TGCGCCAGCAGCCCTTACTCGGGAGAGGAGAGCGAGCAGTACTTC
cdr3_aa: CASSPYSGEESEQYF

j_call: TRBJ2-7
d_call: TRBD1
clone_size: NA
v_call: TRBV7-3
cdr3_nt: TGTGCCAGCAGCGCTGGACAGGGAAGGGGTGAGGAGCAGTACTTC
cdr3_aa: CASSAGQGRGEEQYF

j_call: TRBJ2-5
d_call: TRBD1
clone_size: NA
v_call: TRBV7-9
cdr3_nt: TGTGCCAGCGGAACAGGGGGCGCAGCACGAGAGACCCAGTACTTC
cdr3_aa: CASGTGGAARETQYF

j_call: TRBJ1-1
d_call: TRBD1
clone_size: many
v_call: TRBV9
cdr3_nt: TGTGCCAGCAGAGATACTACAGGGGGGACTGAAGCTTTCTTT
cdr3_aa: CASRDTTGGTEAFF

j_call: TRBJ1-1
d_call: NA
clone_size: medium-sized
v_call: TRBV19
cdr3_nt: TGTGCCAGTTCCGAAATCATGAACACTGAAGCTTTCTTT
cdr3_aa: CASSEIMNTEAFF

j_call: TRBJ1-1
d_call: NA
clone_size: few
v_call: TRBV27
cdr3_nt: TGTGCCAGCAGTTCCTCGGACAGGAACACTGAAGCTTTCTTT
cdr3_aa: CASSSSDRNTEAFF

j_call: TRBJ1-1
d_call: NA
clone_size: NA
v_call: TRBV2
cdr3_nt: TGTGCCAGCACATTTGCTTCGACGAACACTGAAGCTTTCTTT
cdr3_aa: CASTFASTNTEAFF

j_call: TRBJ2-3
d_call: TRBD1
clone_size: NA
v_call: TRBV15
cdr3_nt: TGTGCCACCAGCAGGGGACAGGCAGACACAGATACGCAGTATTTT
cdr3_aa: CATSRGQADTDTQYF

j_call: TRBJ2-7
d_call: TRBD1
clone_size: NA
v_call: TRBV29-1
cdr3_nt: TGCAGCTCCAAGTTGGGCAGGGGGCACGAGCAGTACTTC
cdr3_aa: CSSKLGRGHEQYF

j_call: TRBJ1-1
d_call: NA
clone_size: many
v_call: TRBV10-3
cdr3_nt: TGTGCCATCAGTGGGACAGTGAACACTGAAGCTTTCTTT
cdr3_aa: CAISGTVNTEAFF

j_call: TRBJ2-5
d_call: NA
clone_size: NA
v_call: TRBV28
cdr3_nt: TGCGCCAGCAGTTCAAGAGGCGTAGAGACCCAGTACTTC
cdr3_aa: CASSSRGVETQYF

j_call: TRBJ2-7
d_call: TRBD1
clone_size: NA
v_call: TRBV19
cdr3_nt: TGTGCCAGTAGTGCGGACAGGGTTGGGGCCTACGAGCAGTACTTC
cdr3_aa: CASSADRVGAYEQYF

j_call: TRBJ2-6
d_call: NA
clone_size: NA
v_call: TRBV10-2
cdr3_nt: TGCGCCAGCAGTGAGAATGCAGTCTCTGGGGCCAACGTCCTGACTTTC
cdr3_aa: CASSENAVSGANVLTF

j_call: TRBJ2-7
d_call: TRBD2
clone_size: NA
v_call: TRBV10-1
cdr3_nt: TGCGCCAGCAGTCCCGGACTAGGAGCCGAGCAGTACTTC
cdr3_aa: CASSPGLGAEQYF

j_call: TRBJ2-3
d_call: TRBD2
clone_size: NA
v_call: TRBV20-1
cdr3_nt: TGCAGTGCAGCCGGGACTAGCATAGCAGATACGCAGTATTTT
cdr3_aa: CSAAGTSIADTQYF

j_call: TRBJ2-2
d_call: TRBD1
clone_size: NA
v_call: TRBV7-9
cdr3_nt: TGTGCCAGCAGCTTCCGGGACAGAGACACCGGGGAGCTGTTTTTT
cdr3_aa: CASSFRDRDTGELFF

j_call: TRBJ1-2
d_call: NA
clone_size: few
v_call: TRBV10-2
cdr3_nt: TGCGCCAGCAACGAAGGAGTCTCTAACTATGGCTACACCTTC
cdr3_aa: CASNEGVSNYGYTF

j_call: TRBJ2-1
d_call: TRBD2
clone_size: many
v_call: TRBV5-4
cdr3_nt: TGTGCCAGCAATGCACGGGAGGGCCGCAATGAGCAGTTCTTC
cdr3_aa: CASNAREGRNEQFF

j_call: TRBJ2-1
d_call: TRBD2
clone_size: NA
v_call: TRBV10-3
cdr3_nt: TGTGCCATCAGTTCGGGACTAGGCAATGAGCAGTTCTTC
cdr3_aa: CAISSGLGNEQFF

j_call: TRBJ2-7
d_call: TRBD2
clone_size: few
v_call: TRBV19
cdr3_nt: TGTGCCAGTAGTATACTGGGGGGGAGCTACGAGCAGTACTTC
cdr3_aa: CASSILGGSYEQYF

j_call: TRBJ1-6
d_call: NA
clone_size: NA
v_call: TRBV2
cdr3_nt: TGTGCCAGCAGTGAAGCGGACAGCAGTAATCCACCCCTCCACTTT
cdr3_aa: CASSEADSSNPPLHF

j_call: TRBJ1-4
d_call: TRBD1
clone_size: NA
v_call: TRBV2
cdr3_nt: TGTGCCAGCAGTAGACAGGGGGTCTTTGAAAAACTGTTTTTT
cdr3_aa: CASSRQGVFEKLFF

j_call: TRBJ2-3
d_call: NA
clone_size: NA
v_call: TRBV11-1
cdr3_nt: TGTGCCAGCAGAACGGGACAAACCAGCACAGATACGCAGTATTTT
cdr3_aa: CASRTGQTSTDTQYF

j_call: TRBJ2-2
d_call: NA
clone_size: NA
v_call: TRBV10-3
cdr3_nt: TGTGCCAGCAGTTACTCCGGGGAGCTGTTTTTT
cdr3_aa: CASSYSGELFF

j_call: TRBJ2-7
d_call: TRBD1
clone_size: many
v_call: TRBV25-1
cdr3_nt: TGTGCCAGCAGATCCAGGGGGCATGAGCAGTACTTC
cdr3_aa: CASRSRGHEQYF

j_call: TRBJ2-7
d_call: NA
clone_size: many
v_call: TRBV14
cdr3_nt: TGTGCCAGCAGCCAAGCTCTGGGTTTCTCCTACGAGCAGTACTTC
cdr3_aa: CASSQALGFSYEQYF